These 25 T cell receptor beta chains share one sample of origin, sequenced in a study of T cell changes during pregnancy in multiple sclerosis. Data came from immunoSEQ multiplex PCR; TCRdb stores just in-frame clones and leaves some out. The top ten clones hold approximately 12% of a sample with more than 10,000 clones, almost 90% of them seen once. The source material was CD8+ T cells from peripheral blood mononuclear cells, sampled after pregnancy. These receptors were collected from a female donor in good health, enrolled as a control in a pregnancy study.

The genes are TRBV30 and TRBJ2-3; 9 bases are shared with TRBD2. The CDR3 length is 18 residues. In germline, CDR1 is GTSNPN, CDR2 SVGIG (reference sequence). J gave up 3 bases and V 1 base, and 14 bases lay outside the gene matches. The CDR3 loop is CAWSEDLLSSGGTDTQYF. CDR3 bases: TGTGCCTGGAGTGAGGACCTCCTAAGCAGCGGGGGGACAGATACGCAGTATTTT.

The chain recombines TRBV7-2 with TRBJ2-1; 8 positions match TRBD1. The CDR3 is 19 amino acids. The junction had 14 bases not matched to a gene; V was cut back by 0 bases and J by 4 bases. The germline CDR1 and CDR2 sequences are SGHTA and FQGNSA. The CDR3 here is CASSLAPPYRQGLYNEQFF. The CDR3 coding sequence is TGTGCCAGCAGCTTAGCGCCACCCTACCGACAGGGGCTTTACAATGAGCAGTTCTTC. Supplemented by reference TRBV7-2 and TRBJ2-1, the full variable domain reads GAGVSQSPSNKVTEKGKDVELRCDPISGHTALYWYRQSLGQGLEFLIYFQGNSAPDKSGLPSDRFSAERTGGSVSTLTIQRTQQEDSAVYLCASSLAPPYRQGLYNEQFFGPGTRLTVL.

This chain links TRBV7-8 with TRBJ2-7; 7 bases line up with TRBD1. The CDR3 is 15 residues long. CDR1 is SGHVS, CDR2 FQNEAQ, per germline. Trimming at V came to 5 bases and at J to 4 bases, leaving 11 bases not matched to a gene. This CDR3 reads CASSINPGQSYEQYF. CDR3 bases: TGTGCCAGCAGCATTAATCCGGGACAGTCATACGAGCAGTACTTC.

CDR3 DNA: TGTGCCAGCAGCCAGCTCCAGGGACAGATAAATCAGCCCCAGCATTTT. As protein: CASSQLQGQINQPQHF. V gene TRBV28 combines with J gene TRBJ1-5, with 7 nucleotides matching TRBD1. The CDR3 totals 16 residues. The ends lost 6 bases at V and 4 bases at J; junction bases unmatched: 12. Germline lookup yields CDR1 MDHEN and CDR2 SYDVKM. Full variable domain (outside the CDR3, taken from reference TRBV28 and TRBJ1-5): DVKVTQSSRYLVKRTGEKVFLECVQDMDHENMFWYRQDPGLGLRLIYFSYDVKMKEKGDIPEGYSVSREKKERFSLILESASTNQTSMYLCASSQLQGQINQPQHFGDGTRLSIL.

V usage is TRBV5-4 and J usage is TRBJ1-1; D gene uncertain. The V gene lost 7 bases and the J gene lost 3 bases, with 10 bases spanning the gap. CDR1 and CDR2 from the germline V gene are SGHNT and YYREEE (reference sequence). The CDR3 consists of 12 residues. The CDR3 is CASLFADTEAFF. The CDR3 DNA reads TGTGCCAGCTTATTCGCGGACACTGAAGCTTTCTTT.

The V call is TRBV6-6, the J call TRBJ1-4, with 8 bases that match TRBD1. Germline values: CDR1 MNHNY, CDR2 SVGAGI (reference sequence). This CDR3 spans 14 amino acids. With V trimmed by 2 bases and J by 5 bases, 1 base remained unmatched. The CDR3 nucleotides are TGTGCCAGCAGTTACGGGACAGGCAATGAAAAACTGTTTTTT. Encoded protein: CASSYGTGNEKLFF.

The CDR3 DNA is TGCGCCAGCAGTCGGGGCGGGAGAGGGAATGAGCAGTTCTTC. It codes for CASSRGGRGNEQFF. This chain joins TRBV5-1 and TRBJ2-1; 7 nucleotides match TRBD2. V lost 5 bases and J lost 7; bases outside the gene matches: 9. The CDR3 has 14 residues. Germline assignment: CDR1 SGHRS and CDR2 YFSETQ.

V is TRBV5-1 and J is TRBJ2-5; 11 nucleotides agree with TRBD2. Germline V gene data show CDR1 as SGHRS and CDR2 as YFSETQ. The CDR3 is made up of 17 amino acids. The trim removed 2 bases at V and 2 bases at J, leaving 8 bases unmatched. The CDR3 sequence is CASSFPSSGGSQETQYF. The DNA for the CDR3 is TGCGCCAGCAGCTTTCCGTCTAGCGGGGGGAGTCAAGAGACCCAGTACTTC.

V usage is TRBV4-3 and J usage is TRBJ2-1; 8 bases agree with TRBD1. Trimming cost V 3 bases and J 4 bases; bases outside gene matches: 2. CDR1 is LGHNA and CDR2 is YSLEER in the germline V gene. The CDR3 extends over 14 amino acids. Here the CDR3 reads CASSHRGQYNEQFF. CDR3 sequence (DNA): TGCGCCAGCAGCCACAGGGGGCAATACAATGAGCAGTTCTTC.

This chain joins TRBV7-8 and TRBJ2-1, with 9 bases matching TRBD1. Germline V CDR1 and CDR2: SGHVS, FQNEAQ. This CDR3 is 15 amino acids long. After removal of 5 bases from V and 8 bases from J, the junction contained 10 bases not matched to a gene. CDR3 region: CASSVQQGARDEQFF. CDR3 coding DNA: TGTGCCAGCAGCGTGCAACAGGGGGCTCGGGATGAGCAGTTCTTC.

The chain combines TRBV6-5 with TRBJ2-7; no reliable D call. CDR3 length: 13 residues. CDR1 and CDR2 (germline): MNHEY, SVGAGI. V lost 7 bases to trimming and J lost 5 bases, with 15 bases between them. The CDR3, as DNA: TGTGCCAGCACCGCCCCCCACGGTCACGAGCAGTACTTC. This codes for CASTAPHGHEQYF.

The V gene is TRBV15, the J gene TRBJ1-1; TRBD1 matches 9 bases. CDR1 is LNHNV, CDR2 YYDKDF, per germline (reference sequence). This CDR3 has 14 amino acids. V dropped 6 bases and J dropped 5; count of bases not matched to a gene: 7. This chain's CDR3 is CATRGQGFITEAFF. In DNA, the CDR3 is TGTGCCACCAGGGGACAGGGATTTATAACTGAAGCTTTCTTT.

The V and J genes are TRBV7-8 and TRBJ2-1; tentative D call: TRBD1 (6 bases). This CDR3 comprises 14 residues. Trimming stripped 4 bases from V and 8 bases from J, with 15 bases between. The germline gives CDR1 SGHVS, CDR2 FQNEAQ. In nucleotides, the CDR3 is TGTGCCAGCAGCTCGGACAGACTGTTCGATGAGCAGTTCTTC. Its protein is CASSSDRLFDEQFF.

The chain couples TRBV4-1 to TRBJ2-7; 7 positions match TRBD1. This CDR3 has 14 amino acids. In germline, CDR1 is MGHRA, CDR2 YSYEKL. V lost 1 base and J lost 7; bases outside the gene matches: 7. The CDR3 DNA sequence: TGCGCCAGCAGCCAAGGACAGGGTCCGAAGGAGCAGTACTTC. Residues: CASSQGQGPKEQYF.

The V call is TRBV7-6, the J call TRBJ2-3; TRBD2 aligns across 13 bases. CDR1 and CDR2 from the germline V gene are SGHVS and FNYEAQ. With 4 bases clipped from V and 1 base from J, the junction kept 8 bases outside the gene matches. This CDR3 spans 18 amino acids. The CDR3 reads CASSSTSGRWGGTDTQYF. CDR3 DNA: TGTGCCAGCAGCTCGACTAGCGGGAGGTGGGGTGGCACAGATACGCAGTATTTT. The whole variable domain, remainder taken from reference TRBV7-6 and TRBJ2-3, is GAGVSQSPRYKVTKRGQDVALRCDPISGHVSLYWYRQALGQGPEFLTYFNYEAQQDKSGLPNDRFSAERPEGSISTLTIQRTEQRDSAMYRCASSSTSGRWGGTDTQYFGPGTRLTVL.

The CDR3 DNA follows: TGTGCCAGCAGCTTATCGGCGGGGGCTGACACTGAAGCTTTCTTT. Encoded protein: CASSLSAGADTEAFF. The V and J genes are TRBV7-2 and TRBJ1-1; a weak D match, TRBD1 (6 bases). Germline V CDR1 and CDR2: SGHTA, FQGNSA. CDR3 length equals 15 residues. V lost 2 bases, J lost 3 bases, and 13 bases lay in between.

The chain has TRBV28 and TRBJ1-5; no definite D call. V lost 2 bases and J lost 6, with 11 bases in between. CDR3 size: 14 residues. CDR1 MDHEN and CDR2 SYDVKM come from the germline V gene. CDR3 residues: CASSLGRSGQPQHF. DNA for the CDR3: TGTGCCAGCAGTTTAGGGAGGTCCGGTCAGCCCCAGCATTTT. Full variable domain (outside the CDR3, taken from reference TRBV28 and TRBJ1-5): DVKVTQSSRYLVKRTGEKVFLECVQDMDHENMFWYRQDPGLGLRLIYFSYDVKMKEKGDIPEGYSVSREKKERFSLILESASTNQTSMYLCASSLGRSGQPQHFGDGTRLSIL.

This clone showed up just once. The V and J genes are TRBV7-9 and TRBJ2-3, with D possibly being TRBD2 (7 bases). The CDR3 runs to 16 residues. Trimming left V 5 bases short and J 5 bases short, with 20 bases between. Germline V gene lookup returns CDR1 SEHNR and CDR2 FQNEAQ (reference sequence). The DNA of the CDR3 is TGTGCCAGCAGCAGAGGGGGAGGGGTCACGCGAGATACGCAGTATTTT. It specifies CASSRGGGVTRDTQYF.

The chain joins TRBV15 to TRBJ2-5, with TRBD1 identical over 10 bases. Losses at the gene ends were 5 bases for V and 0 bases for J; bases not matched to a gene: 6. The CDR3 loop spans 16 amino acids. The germline CDR1 and CDR2 sequences are LNHNV and YYDKDF (reference sequence). The CDR3: CATSDRGPFYQETQYF. CDR3 coding DNA: TGTGCCACCAGCGACAGGGGGCCCTTCTACCAAGAGACCCAGTACTTC.

V and J are TRBV4-1 and TRBJ2-7; perhaps TRBD2 as D (6 bases). The CDR3 loop spans 15 amino acids. Germline V lookup: CDR1 MGHRA, CDR2 YSYEKL. V was clipped by 4 bases and J by 0 bases, with 13 bases between them. CDR3 DNA sequence: TGCGCCAGCAGCCTACAATGGGACTTCTCCTACGAGCAGTACTTC. Translating it yields CASSLQWDFSYEQYF.

The CDR3 DNA reads as TGTGCCACCCGGGACTCCTACGGCTCCTACAATGAGCAGTTCTTC. Protein product: CATRDSYGSYNEQFF. This chain joins TRBV15 and TRBJ2-1, with D perhaps matching TRBD2 (6 bases). CDR3 length equals 15 residues. The V and J ends lost 8 bases and 0 bases respectively, with 14 bases between them. CDR1 is LNHNV, CDR2 YYDKDF, per germline (reference sequence).

The J gene is TRBJ2-3, the V gene TRBV11-2; 9 nucleotides agree with TRBD2. CDR3 length: 15 residues. V was pared by 3 bases and J by 3 bases, with 4 bases of the junction left unmatched. Germline lookup yields CDR1 SGHAT and CDR2 FQNNGV. CDR3 nucleotide sequence: TGTGCCAGCAGCTTGGCGGGAGGGTGGACAGATACGCAGTATTTT. This codes for CASSLAGGWTDTQYF.

The chain couples TRBV27 to TRBJ1-5, with TRBD1 identical over 8 bases. Looked up from germline, CDR1 is MNHEY and CDR2 is SMNVEV (reference sequence). This CDR3 spans 14 amino acids. Trimming at V came to 5 bases and at J to 3 bases, leaving 3 bases not matched to a gene. The CDR3 reads CASSTGGPNQPQHF. The CDR3 bases are TGTGCCAGCAGTACAGGGGGGCCCAATCAGCCCCAGCATTTT.

The chain carries TRBV6-1 and TRBJ2-7, with 8 bases matching TRBD2. After removal of 3 bases from V and 0 bases from J, the junction contained 4 bases not matched to a gene. Looked up from germline, CDR1 is MNHNS and CDR2 is SASEGT. The CDR3 consists of 15 residues. The CDR3 coding sequence is TGTGCCAGCAGTGAGGGGAGCGGGAGCTCCTACGAGCAGTACTTC. Amino acid sequence: CASSEGSGSSYEQYF.

The chain combines TRBV29-1 with TRBJ2-1, with 13 bases aligning to TRBD2. J was trimmed by 10 bases and V by 3 bases; bases with no gene match: 6. The CDR3 is 14 residues long. Germline CDR1 is SQVTM and CDR2 is ANQGSEA. This chain's CDR3 is CSVDTSGGAVEQFF. The CDR3 region has the DNA TGCAGCGTTGATACTAGCGGGGGGGCCGTAGAGCAGTTCTTC.